This entry lists 8 T cell receptor beta chains sequenced from one sample in a study of cytomegalovirus exposure and HLA in healthy donors. Amplification used 60 Vbeta primers and 13 Jbeta primers. Profiling relied on immunoSEQ multiplex PCR, and the TCRdb table lists in-frame clones only, not all of them. The sample carries 90,000 to 150,000 clones, over 75% recorded once. Sequenced sample: PBMCs. The receptors here all came from a human donor in good health.

This chain joins TRBV28 and TRBJ1-1; a weak D match, TRBD1 (5 bases). CDR1 is MDHEN and CDR2 is SYDVKM in the germline V gene. Trimming removed 3 bases from V and 6 bases from J, with 5 bases in between. The CDR3 runs to 11 residues. CDR3 DNA sequence: TGTGCCAGCAGTTTCAGGGCTGAAGCTTTCTTT. Amino acid sequence: CASSFRAEAFF. Full variable domain (missing parts from reference TRBV28 and TRBJ1-1): DVKVTQSSRYLVKRTGEKVFLECVQDMDHENMFWYRQDPGLGLRLIYFSYDVKMKEKGDIPEGYSVSREKKERFSLILESASTNQTSMYLCASSFRAEAFFGQGTRLTVV.

The gene calls are TRBV7-2 and TRBJ2-7, with TRBD1 matching over 7 bases. The CDR3 spans 15 residues. V lost 5 bases, J lost 0 bases, and 7 bases stayed unmatched. Germline values: CDR1 SGHTA, CDR2 FQGNSA. As DNA, the CDR3 is TGTGCCAGCAGCGAAGACAGGGCCAGCTCCTACGAGCAGTACTTC. Its protein is CASSEDRASSYEQYF.

There are a few counts of this clone. The chain links TRBV7-3 to TRBJ2-2; 7 bases are shared with TRBD1. The ends lost 5 bases at V and 1 base at J; junction bases unmatched: 13. CDR1 is SGHTA and CDR2 is FQGTGA in the germline V gene. The CDR3 is 18 residues long. CDR3 amino acids: CASSQSRDSLGNTGELFF. In nucleotides, the CDR3 is TGTGCCAGCAGCCAGTCCCGGGACAGTCTGGGGAACACCGGGGAGCTGTTTTTT.

V usage is TRBV6-5 and J usage is TRBJ1-1, with TRBD1 as a possible D gene (6 bases). CDR1 MNHEY and CDR2 SVGAGI come from the germline V gene. CDR3 length: 15 residues. Trimming shortened V by 9 bases and J by 0 bases, and 17 bases separated the two germline ends. As DNA, the CDR3 is TGTGCCAGTTTTTCGGGGGGCTCCTTGAACACTGAAGCTTTCTTT. It yields the protein CASFSGGSLNTEAFF.

The chain uses TRBV11-2 and TRBJ2-1; weak D call: TRBD1 (6 bases). With 6 bases removed from V and 3 bases from J, the gap between germline ends came to 15 bases. This CDR3 contains 15 residues. The germline CDR1 and CDR2 sequences are SGHAT and FQNNGV. CDR3 sequence: CASRRLQGLYNEQFF. The CDR3 DNA reads as TGTGCCAGCAGACGACTTCAGGGGCTCTACAATGAGCAGTTCTTC.

V usage is TRBV13 and J usage is TRBJ2-2; possible D gene TRBD2, 5 bases. The CDR3 covers 15 residues. Trimming cost V 5 bases and J 5 bases, with 15 bases left between them. CDR1 and CDR2 (germline): PRHDT, FYEKMQ (reference sequence). The CDR3 sequence: CASSPEEGATGELFF. In DNA form, the CDR3 reads TGTGCCAGCAGCCCAGAAGAGGGAGCAACCGGGGAGCTGTTTTTT. Using reference TRBV13 and TRBJ2-2 for the parts outside the CDR3, the full variable domain is AAGVIQSPRHLIKEKRETATLKCYPIPRHDTVYWYQQGPGQDPQFLISFYEKMQSDKGSIPDRFSAQQFSDYHSELNMSSLELGDSALYFCASSPEEGATGELFFGEGSRLTVL.

The gene calls are TRBV11-2 and TRBJ2-7, with TRBD2 identical over 7 bases. This CDR3 region has 15 residues. V gave up 5 bases and J gave up 3 bases; unmatched junction bases: 10. Germline V gene data show CDR1 as SGHAT and CDR2 as FQNNGV. CDR3 nucleotides: TGTGCCAGCAGCCTTGGACTAGTGGGAATCTACGAGCAGTACTTC. Protein sequence: CASSLGLVGIYEQYF. Together with reference TRBV11-2 and TRBJ2-7, the CDR3 gives the full variable domain: EAGVAQSPRYKIIEKRQSVAFWCNPISGHATLYWYQQILGQGPKLLIQFQNNGVVDDSQLPKDRFSAERLKGVDSTLKIQPAKLEDSAVYLCASSLGLVGIYEQYFGPGTRLTVT.

This clone was seen only once. The rearrangement links TRBV5-4 to TRBJ1-3, with 8 bases fitting TRBD1. The J segment lost 8 bases and the V segment lost 0 bases, leaving 4 bases of the junction unmatched. Germline CDR1 SGHNT, CDR2 YYREEE (reference sequence). There are 14 residues in the CDR3. CDR3 coding DNA: TGTGCCAGCAGCTTGGCCAACAGGGGGGACACCATATATTTT. As protein: CASSLANRGDTIYF. Full variable domain (outside the CDR3, taken from reference TRBV5-4 and TRBJ1-3): ETGVTQSPTHLIKTRGQQVTLRCSSQSGHNTVSWYQQALGQGPQFIFQYYREEENGRGNFPPRFSGLQFPNYSSELNVNALELDDSALYLCASSLANRGDTIYFGEGSWLTVV.